This entry features one TCR beta chain sequence. Its antigen is not known. The sequence runs out 3 residues before the end of the CDR3; the remainder is reconstructed from the germline J gene. The germline V gene has CDR1 SGHTA and CDR2 FQGNSA. CDR3 length: 15 amino acids. TCRdb's copy holds only in-frame clones and misses some; the assay was immunoSEQ multiplex PCR. This sample lists around 28,000 clones; its ten largest clones have 3% to 4%. This sample was taken from a study of T cells in women clearing cervical HPV infection. General study findings and limits: Richness plus V gene abundances separated cases from controls with AUC 0.7 to 0.9. TRBV6-7 abundance was lower in cases than controls (0.11% versus 0.16%).

The genes are TRBV7-2 and TRBJ2-4, with TRBD1 identical over 8 bases. The specimen was blood buffy coat. The source is a woman between 18 and 70 years old with a cervical HPV16 infection that either progressed to CIN3+ or cleared (not recorded which). CDR3: CASSRGQGANYGQYF. CDR3 DNA (partial): TGTGCCAGCAGCCGTGGACAGGGTGCTAACTATGGT.